This TCR beta chain is drawn from a study of a mutant IDH1 vaccine in newly diagnosed glioma. Study at large: Averaging approximately 42 years of age, treated patients were roughly 60% male and approximately 38% female.

Some clones are missing from TCRdb's copy, which holds only in-frame ones; the method was immunoSEQ multiplex PCR. The table lists about 65,000 clones, approximately 81% of them singletons. This sample's time point: week 23, last vaccination. One vaccine dose held 300 ug of mutant IDH1 20-mer peptide and came with topical imiquimod. The CDR3 extends over 17 amino acids. V shed 3 bases and J 3 bases; nucleotides not matched to a gene: 12. Germline-derived CDR1 and CDR2 are KGHSH and LQKENI. With regard to this clone: The target antigen is unknown.

The material was PBMCs, obtained from a glioma patient whose treatment included an IDH1 peptide vaccine. The receptor's source is a man aged 25-45 years with glioma. The chain combines TRBV18 with TRBJ2-5; 8 nucleotides match TRBD2. This chain's CDR3 is CASSPRVALAVKETQYF. CDR3 DNA: TGTGCCAGCTCACCCCGTGTGGCACTAGCGGTAAAAGAGACCCAGTACTTC.